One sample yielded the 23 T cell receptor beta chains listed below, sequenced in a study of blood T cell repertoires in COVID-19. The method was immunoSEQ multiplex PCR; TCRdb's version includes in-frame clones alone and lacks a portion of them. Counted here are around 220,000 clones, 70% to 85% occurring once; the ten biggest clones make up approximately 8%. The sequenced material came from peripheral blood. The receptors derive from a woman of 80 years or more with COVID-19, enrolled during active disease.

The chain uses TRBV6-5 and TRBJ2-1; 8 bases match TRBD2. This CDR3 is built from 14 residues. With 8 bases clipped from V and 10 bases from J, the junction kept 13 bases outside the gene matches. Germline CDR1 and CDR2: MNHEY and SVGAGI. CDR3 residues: CASRLPSGGNEQFF. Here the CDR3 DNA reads TGTGCCAGCCGCCTTCCCAGCGGGGGTAACGAGCAGTTCTTC.

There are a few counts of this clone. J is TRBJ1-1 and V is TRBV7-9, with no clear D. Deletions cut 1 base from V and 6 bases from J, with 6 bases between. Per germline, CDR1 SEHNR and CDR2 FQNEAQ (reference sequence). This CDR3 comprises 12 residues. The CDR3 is CASSLVVAEAFF. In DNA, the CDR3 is TGTGCCAGCAGCTTAGTTGTCGCTGAAGCTTTCTTT.

The CDR3 is CASSQDPGNYGYTF. The CDR3 DNA is TGTGCCAGCAGCCAAGATCCAGGGAACTATGGCTACACCTTC. This chain uses TRBV4-2 with TRBJ1-2; maybe TRBD1 (5 bases). Germline V gene lookup returns CDR1 LGHNA and CDR2 YNFKEQ. The germline V and J ends were trimmed by 0 bases and 2 bases, with 7 bases remaining between them. The CDR3 consists of 14 residues.

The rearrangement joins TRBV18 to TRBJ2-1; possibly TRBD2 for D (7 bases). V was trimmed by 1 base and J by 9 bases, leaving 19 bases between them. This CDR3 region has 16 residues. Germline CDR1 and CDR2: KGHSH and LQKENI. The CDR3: CASSPRARGGFGEQFF. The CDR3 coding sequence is TGTGCCAGCTCACCACGTGCAAGGGGGGGCTTTGGTGAGCAGTTCTTC.

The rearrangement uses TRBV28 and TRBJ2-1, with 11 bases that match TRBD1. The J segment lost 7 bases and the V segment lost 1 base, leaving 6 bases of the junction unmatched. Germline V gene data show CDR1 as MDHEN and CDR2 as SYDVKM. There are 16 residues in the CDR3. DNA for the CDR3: TGTGCCAGCAGTTTATATGGACAGGGGGCTGGGAATGAGCAGTTCTTC. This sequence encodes CASSLYGQGAGNEQFF.

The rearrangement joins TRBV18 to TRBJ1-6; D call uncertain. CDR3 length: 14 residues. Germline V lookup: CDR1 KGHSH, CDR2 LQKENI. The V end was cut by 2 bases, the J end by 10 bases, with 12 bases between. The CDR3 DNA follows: TGTGCCAGCTCACCAGAGGGAACGGACTCACCCCTCCACTTT. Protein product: CASSPEGTDSPLHF.

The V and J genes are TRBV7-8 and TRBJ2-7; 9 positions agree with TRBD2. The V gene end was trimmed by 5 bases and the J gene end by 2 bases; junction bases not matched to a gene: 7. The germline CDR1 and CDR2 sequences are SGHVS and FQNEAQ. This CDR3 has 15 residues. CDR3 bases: TGTGCCAGCAGCAGAACGGGCGGGAGGGCCTACGAGCAGTACTTC. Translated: CASSRTGGRAYEQYF.

CDR3 nucleotides: TGTGCCAGTAGTACCCAGGGGAAACAGCCCCAGCATTTT. This translates into CASSTQGKQPQHF. The V and J genes are TRBV19 and TRBJ1-5; TRBD1 might be the D (6 bases). The V end lost 4 bases, the J end lost 7 bases, and 11 bases lay between the germline ends. This CDR3 has 13 amino acids. Germline CDR1 reads LNHDA; CDR2 reads SQIVND (reference sequence).

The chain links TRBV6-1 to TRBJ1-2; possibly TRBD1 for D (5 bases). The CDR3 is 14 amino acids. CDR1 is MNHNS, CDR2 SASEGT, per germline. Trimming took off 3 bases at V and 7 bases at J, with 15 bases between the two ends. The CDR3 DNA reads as TGTGCCAGCAGTGATACAGGACATCTACCTGGCTACACCTTC. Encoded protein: CASSDTGHLPGYTF.

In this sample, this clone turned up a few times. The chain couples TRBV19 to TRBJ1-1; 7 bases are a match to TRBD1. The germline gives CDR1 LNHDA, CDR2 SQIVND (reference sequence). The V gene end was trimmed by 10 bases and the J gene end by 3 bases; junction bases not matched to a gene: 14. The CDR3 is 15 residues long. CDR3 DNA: TGTGCCATCCCCCCGGGGGACAGACACCACACTGAAGCTTTCTTT. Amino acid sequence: CAIPPGDRHHTEAFF.

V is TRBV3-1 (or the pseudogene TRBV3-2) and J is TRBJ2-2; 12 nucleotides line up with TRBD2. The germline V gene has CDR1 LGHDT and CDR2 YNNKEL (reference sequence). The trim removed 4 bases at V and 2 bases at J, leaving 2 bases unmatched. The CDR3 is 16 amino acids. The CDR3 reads CASSLGLAGNTGELFF. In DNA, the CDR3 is TGTGCCAGCAGCCTTGGACTAGCGGGAAACACCGGGGAGCTGTTTTTT.

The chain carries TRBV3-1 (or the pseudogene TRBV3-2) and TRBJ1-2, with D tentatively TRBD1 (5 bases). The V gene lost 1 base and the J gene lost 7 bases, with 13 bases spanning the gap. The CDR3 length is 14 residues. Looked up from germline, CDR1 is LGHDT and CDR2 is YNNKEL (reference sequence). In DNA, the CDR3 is TGTGCCAGCAGCCAAGGCCCAGGGAGGGCTGGCTACACCTTC. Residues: CASSQGPGRAGYTF.

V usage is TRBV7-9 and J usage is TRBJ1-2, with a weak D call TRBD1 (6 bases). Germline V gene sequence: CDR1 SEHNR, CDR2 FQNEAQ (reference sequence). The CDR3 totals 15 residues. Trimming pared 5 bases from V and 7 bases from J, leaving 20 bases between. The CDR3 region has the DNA TGTGCCAGCAGCCGCCACACTCAGGGAGGGGGTGGCTACACCTTC. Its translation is CASSRHTQGGGGYTF.

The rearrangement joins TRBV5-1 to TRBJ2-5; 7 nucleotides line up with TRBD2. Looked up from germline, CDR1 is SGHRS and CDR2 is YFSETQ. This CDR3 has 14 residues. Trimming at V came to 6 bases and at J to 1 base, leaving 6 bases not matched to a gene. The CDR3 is CASTPAGSQETQYF. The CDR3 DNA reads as TGCGCCAGCACCCCAGCGGGATCCCAAGAGACCCAGTACTTC.

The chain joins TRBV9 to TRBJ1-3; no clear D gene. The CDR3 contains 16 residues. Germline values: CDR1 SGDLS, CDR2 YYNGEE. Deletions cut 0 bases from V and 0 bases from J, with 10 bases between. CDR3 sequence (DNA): TGTGCCAGCAGCGTAGAGTCGGTGAGCTCTGGAAACACCATATATTTT. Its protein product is CASSVESVSSGNTIYF. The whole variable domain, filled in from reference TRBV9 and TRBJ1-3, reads DSGVTQTPKHLITATGQRVTLRCSPRSGDLSVYWYQQSLDQGLQFLIQYYNGEERAKGNILERFSAQQFPDLHSELNLSSLELGDSALYFCASSVESVSSGNTIYFGEGSWLTVV.

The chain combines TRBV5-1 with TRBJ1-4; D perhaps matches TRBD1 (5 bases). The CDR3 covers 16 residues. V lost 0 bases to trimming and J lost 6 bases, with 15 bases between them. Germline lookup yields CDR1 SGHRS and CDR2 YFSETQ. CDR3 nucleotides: TGCGCCAGCAGCTTGGTTGCAGGGTTTGGGGATGAAAAACTGTTTTTT. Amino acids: CASSLVAGFGDEKLFF.

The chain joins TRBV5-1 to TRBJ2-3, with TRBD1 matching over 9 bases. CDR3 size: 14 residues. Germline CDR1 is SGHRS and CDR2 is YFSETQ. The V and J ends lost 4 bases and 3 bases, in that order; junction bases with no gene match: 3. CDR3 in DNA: TGCGCCAGCAGCCAAGGGACAGGGACAGATACGCAGTATTTT. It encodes CASSQGTGTDTQYF.

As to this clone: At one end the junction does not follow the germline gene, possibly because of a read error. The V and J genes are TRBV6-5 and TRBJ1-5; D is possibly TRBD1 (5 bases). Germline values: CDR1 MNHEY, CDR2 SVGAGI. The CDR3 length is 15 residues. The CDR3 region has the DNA TGTGCCAGCAGTGACTCCGGACACCTCAATCAGCCCCAGCATTTT. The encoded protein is CASSDSGHLNQPQHF.

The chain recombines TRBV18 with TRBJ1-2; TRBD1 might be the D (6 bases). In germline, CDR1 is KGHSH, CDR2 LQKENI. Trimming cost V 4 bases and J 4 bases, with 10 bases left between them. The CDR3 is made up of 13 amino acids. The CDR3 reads CASSHGTSYGYTF. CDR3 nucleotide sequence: TGTGCCAGCTCACACGGGACAAGCTATGGCTACACCTTC.

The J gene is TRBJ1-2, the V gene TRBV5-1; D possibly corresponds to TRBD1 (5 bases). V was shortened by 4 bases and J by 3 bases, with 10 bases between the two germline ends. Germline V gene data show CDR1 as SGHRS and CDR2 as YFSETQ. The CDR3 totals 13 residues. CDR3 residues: CASSPGGDYGYTF. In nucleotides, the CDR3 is TGCGCCAGCAGCCCGGGGGGTGACTATGGCTACACCTTC.

CDR3 region: CASSEATGTGVQRPQHF. The CDR3 bases are TGTGCCAGCAGTGAAGCGACCGGGACAGGGGTACAGCGGCCCCAGCATTTT. J is TRBJ1-5 and V is TRBV2, with TRBD1 matching over 10 bases. The CDR3 sequence is 17 residues long. Trimming took 0 bases from V and 9 from J; bases not matched to a gene: 11. The germline CDR1 and CDR2 sequences are SNHLY and FYNNEI.

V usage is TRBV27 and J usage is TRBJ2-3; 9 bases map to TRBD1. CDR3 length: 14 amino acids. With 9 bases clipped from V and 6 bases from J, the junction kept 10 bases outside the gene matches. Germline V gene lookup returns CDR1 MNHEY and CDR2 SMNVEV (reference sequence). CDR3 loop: CASRNRGRGDTQYF. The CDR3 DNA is TGTGCCAGTCGCAACAGGGGGCGAGGGGATACGCAGTATTTT.

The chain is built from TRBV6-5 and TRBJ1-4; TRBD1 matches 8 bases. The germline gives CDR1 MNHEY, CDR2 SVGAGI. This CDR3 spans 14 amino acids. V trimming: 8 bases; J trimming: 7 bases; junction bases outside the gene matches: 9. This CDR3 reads CASGGQGRFEKLFF. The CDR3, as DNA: TGTGCCAGCGGAGGACAGGGTCGATTTGAAAAACTGTTTTTT.